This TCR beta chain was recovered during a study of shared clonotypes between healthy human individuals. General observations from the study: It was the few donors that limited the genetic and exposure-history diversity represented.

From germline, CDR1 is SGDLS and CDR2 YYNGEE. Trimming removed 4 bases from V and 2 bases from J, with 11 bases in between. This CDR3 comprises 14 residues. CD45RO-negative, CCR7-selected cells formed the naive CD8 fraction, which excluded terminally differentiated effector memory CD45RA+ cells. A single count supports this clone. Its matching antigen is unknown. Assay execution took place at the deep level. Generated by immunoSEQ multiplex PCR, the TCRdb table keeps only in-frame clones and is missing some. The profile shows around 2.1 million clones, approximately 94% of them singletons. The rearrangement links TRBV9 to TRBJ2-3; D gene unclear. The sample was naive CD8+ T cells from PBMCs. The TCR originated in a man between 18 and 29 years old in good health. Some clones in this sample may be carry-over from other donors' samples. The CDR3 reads CASSTPLSTDTQYF. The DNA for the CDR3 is TGTGCCAGCAGCACACCCCTCTCCACAGATACGCAGTATTTT. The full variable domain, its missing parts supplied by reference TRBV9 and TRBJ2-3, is DSGVTQTPKHLITATGQRVTLRCSPRSGDLSVYWYQQSLDQGLQFLIQYYNGEERAKGNILERFSAQQFPDLHSELNLSSLELGDSALYFCASSTPLSTDTQYFGPGTRLTVL.